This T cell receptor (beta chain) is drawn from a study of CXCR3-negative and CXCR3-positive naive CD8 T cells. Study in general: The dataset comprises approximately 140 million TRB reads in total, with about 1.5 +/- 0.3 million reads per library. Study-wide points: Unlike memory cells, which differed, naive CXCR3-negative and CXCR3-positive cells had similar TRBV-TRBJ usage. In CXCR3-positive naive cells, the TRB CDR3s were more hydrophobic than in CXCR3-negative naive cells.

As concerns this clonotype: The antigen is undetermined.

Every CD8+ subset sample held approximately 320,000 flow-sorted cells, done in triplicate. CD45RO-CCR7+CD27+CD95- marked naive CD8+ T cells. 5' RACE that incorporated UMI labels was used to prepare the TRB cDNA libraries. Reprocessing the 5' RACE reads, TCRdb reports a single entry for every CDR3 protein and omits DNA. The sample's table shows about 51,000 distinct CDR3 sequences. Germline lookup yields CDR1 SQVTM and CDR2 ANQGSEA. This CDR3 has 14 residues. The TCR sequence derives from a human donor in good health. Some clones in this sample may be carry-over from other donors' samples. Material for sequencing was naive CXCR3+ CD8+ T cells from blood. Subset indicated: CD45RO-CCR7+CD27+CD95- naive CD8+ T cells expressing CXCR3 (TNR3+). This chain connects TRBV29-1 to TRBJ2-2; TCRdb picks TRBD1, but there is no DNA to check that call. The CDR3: CSVTGIDNAGELFF.